This T cell receptor beta chain is drawn from a study of T cell repertoires in cytomegalovirus infection. Looking at the study overall: Through public TCR beta signatures, both CMV infection and matching HLA type were indicated. Whole-study results and caveats: HLA-C-restricted TCR beta clonotypes specific for CMV led the ex vivo response.

This clonotype was picked up a small number of times. As yet, its antigen is unknown. Trimming took off 7 bases at V and 3 bases at J, with 16 bases between the two ends. The CDR3 covers 15 residues. CDR1 and CDR2 (germline): LNHDA, SQIVND (reference sequence). TCRdb re-called the reads with MiXCR, one entry per CDR3 protein. The sample has 250,000 to 300,000 distinct CDR3 sequences, about 25% seen once. Sequencing used PBMCs. This clonotype was sampled from a human donor in good health (CMV status not recorded). Some clones in this sample may be carry-over from other donors' samples. The V call is TRBV19, the J call TRBJ1-5; the D gene is possibly TRBD1 (6 bases). In DNA form, the CDR3 reads TGTGCCAGTACCCCGCGGGGGGCGAACAATCAGCCCCAGCATTTT. Encoded protein: CASTPRGANNQPQHF.